This T cell receptor beta chain was identified during a study of OX40 agonist ivuxolimab in advanced cancers. Broadly, across the study: Ivuxolimab was a fully human IgG2 agonistic monoclonal antibody targeting the costimulatory receptor OX40 (CD134). Intravenous ivuxolimab was administered to patients every 2 weeks at six dose levels: 0.01, 0.1, 0.3, 1.5, 3 and 10 mg/kg. Of the approximately 53 patients in dose escalation, about 20 had hepatocellular carcinoma, some 15 had melanoma, 9 had renal cell carcinoma and 9 had head and neck cancer. The dose-escalation cohort was over 70% male with a mean age of approximately 60 years, ranging from roughly 20 to 80. Patients were allowed to have had prior anti-PD-1, anti-PD-L1 or anti-CTLA-4 therapy, and roughly 40% of the dose-escalation patients had previously received checkpoint inhibitors. Partial responses occurred in three dose-escalation patients: two with cutaneous melanoma and one with hepatocellular carcinoma. The point of sequencing TCRbeta in the periphery was to test whether ivuxolimab changed TCR sequence diversity and drove clonal T-cell expansion. The paper describes the monotherapy dose-escalation part (N of about 57 patients) of the phase I trial of ivuxolimab.

Genomic DNA was extracted from sorted cells for sequencing of the TCRbeta CDR3 region. The immunoSEQ Assay was used to sequence the TCRbeta CDR3 regions. TCRdb obtained this table from immuneACCESS and retained in-frame rearrangements with V and J assigned. These tables miss some clones; where compared with another copy, unresolved V genes account for less than half of the shortfall, and the remainder is unexplained. This sample is represented by more than 45,000 clones; 86% of them were singletons. 2.6% of the sample lies in the top ten. Here is what the overall study found, with its caveats: Low levels of normalized T-cell clonal expansion were also seen in some patients who did not respond. Antigen specificity was not determined for the clonally expanded peripheral T cells. In the 0.1-3.0 mg/kg groups, partial responders were among the patients with the lowest normalized peripheral clonal expansion, particularly in CD8+ T cells. Clonal expansion of both CD4+ and CD8+ blood T cells was observed from baseline to week 6 at doses 0.1 to 3.0 mg/kg. After ivuxolimab, more expanded clones were found on average in CD8+ T cells than in CD4+ T cells.

Patients with a history of autoimmune disease or receiving systemic immunosuppression were excluded from the trial. Peripheral blood for TCR sequencing was drawn from every dose cohort at baseline, at cycle 4 day 1 and at cycle 7 day 1. The samples were drawn from a first-in-human, open-label, multicenter phase I dose-escalation trial of ivuxolimab. Adults with locally advanced or metastatic head and neck squamous cell, hepatocellular, melanoma or renal cell carcinoma were enrolled in the trial. CD4+ and CD8+ T cells were sorted separately from peripheral blood before TCR sequencing. Trimming removed 5 bases from V and 1 base from J, leaving 5 bases between the germline ends. The germline V gene specifies SQVTM as CDR1 and ANQGSEA as CDR2. Its CDR3 holds 12 amino acids, cysteine through phenylalanine. The DNA shown is the 36-base CDR3, in frame from base 1. Remarks on this clone: Its antigen target is currently unknown. No base qualities exist here, and no much larger clone lies one base off it.

The material sequenced was CD4+ or CD8+ T cells sorted from blood, taken in a trial of the OX40 agonist ivuxolimab. The chain joins TRBV29-1 to TRBJ2-2, with the D gene call left open. The TCR was taken from an adult with an advanced solid tumor such as melanoma, head and neck, liver or kidney cancer. The DNA reads TGCAGCGTTCCCGGGAACACCGGGGAGCTGTTTTTT. Its product reads: CSVPGNTGELFF.